What follows are 20 T cell receptor beta chains derived from one specimen sequenced in a study of T cells expressing NK-cell markers. TCRdb reprocessed the 5' RACE reads and reports one entry per CDR3 protein, with no DNA. Its clone listing holds more than 400,000 distinct CDR3 sequences. The sample consisted of blood T cells: a sorted CD56 or NKG2C T cell subset, CD4+ or CD8+ T cells, or bulk PBMC T cells (not recorded which). The origin of the receptors is a woman aged 18 to 69 in good health.

CDR3 in amino acids: CASSKRDSSPSGANVLTF. The V and J genes are TRBV4-2 and TRBJ2-6; TCRdb returns TRBD2, unconfirmable since there is no DNA. This CDR3 spans 18 amino acids. CDR1 LGHNA and CDR2 YNFKEQ come from the germline V gene.

The chain links TRBV28 to TRBJ2-1. CDR1 MDHEN and CDR2 SYDVKM come from the germline V gene. CDR3 length: 13 residues. The CDR3 here is CASIDGSYNEQFF.

This sequence joins TRBV25-1 and TRBJ2-2; the TRBD2 assignment by TCRdb is unverifiable without DNA. CDR3 size: 18 residues. CDR1 and CDR2 (germline): MGHDK, SYGVNS. CDR3 sequence: CASSEYGRAGANTGELFF.

The chain couples TRBV6-5 to TRBJ2-3. The CDR3 spans 13 residues. Germline V lookup: CDR1 MNHEY, CDR2 SVGAGI. CDR3 sequence reads: CASSWQRTDTQYF.

V is TRBV20-1 and J is TRBJ2-7. Per the germline V gene, CDR1 is DFQATT and CDR2 is SNEGSKA (reference sequence). This CDR3 region has 11 residues. The CDR3 here is CSAHLRPEQYF.

This sequence joins TRBV18 and TRBJ2-5; TCRdb's assignment of TRBD2 cannot be checked, as there is no DNA. This CDR3 is 18 amino acids long. CDR1 KGHSH and CDR2 LQKENI come from the germline V gene. The CDR3 sequence is CASSEPGLAASNQETQYF.

The chain is built from TRBV5-1 and TRBJ2-5; as DNA is missing, the TRBD1 call by TCRdb cannot be tested. The CDR3 sequence is 15 residues long. The V gene's germline CDR1 is SGHRS and CDR2 YFSETQ. The CDR3 sequence: CASSFRQGRKETQYF.

The chain couples TRBV29-1 to TRBJ2-6; TCRdb's D call of TRBD1 is untestable without DNA. This CDR3 is built from 12 residues. CDR1 SQVTM and CDR2 ANQGSEA come from the germline V gene. The chain's CDR3 is CSVKGGANVLTF.

The chain has TRBV10-3 and TRBJ2-5. Germline CDR1 and CDR2: ENHRY and SYGVKD. This CDR3 region has 12 residues. CDR3 sequence: CAISLDVKTQYF.

The chain combines TRBV9 with TRBJ2-3; TCRdb picks TRBD2, but there is no DNA to check that call. The germline V gene has CDR1 SGDLS and CDR2 YYNGEE. The CDR3 covers 18 residues. The CDR3 sequence is CASSVVPLAGVSTDTQYF.

The chain has TRBV29-1 and TRBJ1-2; TCRdb indicates TRBD1, and absent DNA this call remains unverified. The CDR3 runs 12 residues. Germline CDR1 SQVTM, CDR2 ANQGSEA. This CDR3 reads CSAGQANYGYTF. The entire variable domain, with the rest obtained from reference TRBV29-1 and TRBJ1-2, is as follows: SAVISQKPSRDICQRGTSLTIQCQVDSQVTMMFWYRQQPGQSLTLIATANQGSEATYESGFVIDKFPISRPNLTFSTLTVSNMSPEDSSIYLCSAGQANYGYTFGSGTRLTVV.

The V and J genes are TRBV18 and TRBJ2-5. Germline V gene data show CDR1 as KGHSH and CDR2 as LQKENI. This CDR3 comprises 14 residues. The CDR3 region is CASSPPLPQETQYF.

The J gene is TRBJ1-1, the V gene TRBV6-1; TCRdb names TRBD1, which stays unverified in the absence of DNA. The CDR3 spans 14 residues. Germline-derived CDR1 and CDR2 are MNHNS and SASEGT. The CDR3 region is CASRPGAGNTEAFF.

V and J are TRBV2 and TRBJ2-3; TCRdb designates TRBD1, a call that cannot be tested without DNA. CDR3 length: 15 amino acids. Per the germline V gene, CDR1 is SNHLY and CDR2 is FYNNEI. The CDR3 reads CASTSLRGGTDTQYF.

This chain connects TRBV15 to TRBJ2-1. The CDR3 loop spans 15 amino acids. The germline V gene has CDR1 LNHNV and CDR2 YYDKDF (reference sequence). This chain's CDR3 is CATSSLGWSYNEQFF.

This rearrangement joins TRBV9 to TRBJ2-5; no DNA is available, so the TRBD2 call from TCRdb remains unchecked. The germline V gene encodes CDR1 SGDLS and CDR2 YYNGEE. The CDR3 totals 16 residues. CDR3: CASSPQLAGVGETQYF.

The chain employs TRBV29-1 and TRBJ2-2. Germline V lookup: CDR1 SQVTM, CDR2 ANQGSEA. The CDR3 has 13 amino acids. The CDR3 region is CSVDRMNTGELFF.

This rearrangement joins TRBV4-2 to TRBJ2-3; TCRdb reports TRBD1, a call that lacks DNA to check it against. Germline CDR1 LGHNA, CDR2 YNFKEQ. The CDR3 is 15 residues long. This chain's CDR3 is CASSHLKGETDTQYF.

The CDR3 spells CASSLFTRDSDEQFF. The rearrangement joins TRBV7-9 to TRBJ2-1; there is no DNA to check the TCRdb D call of TRBD1. Germline CDR1 and CDR2: SEHNR and FQNEAQ (reference sequence). The CDR3 consists of 15 residues. Full variable domain (missing parts from reference TRBV7-9 and TRBJ2-1): DTGVSQNPRHKITKRGQNVTFRCDPISEHNRLYWYRQTLGQGPEFLTYFQNEAQLEKSRLLSDRFSAERPKGSFSTLEIQRTEQGDSAMYLCASSLFTRDSDEQFFGPGTRLTVL.

This sequence joins TRBV27 and TRBJ2-7; TCRdb reports TRBD2, a call that lacks DNA to check it against. Germline loops: CDR1 MNHEY, CDR2 SMNVEV (reference sequence). There are 14 residues in the CDR3. CDR3 residues: CASSFSTSGYEQYF.